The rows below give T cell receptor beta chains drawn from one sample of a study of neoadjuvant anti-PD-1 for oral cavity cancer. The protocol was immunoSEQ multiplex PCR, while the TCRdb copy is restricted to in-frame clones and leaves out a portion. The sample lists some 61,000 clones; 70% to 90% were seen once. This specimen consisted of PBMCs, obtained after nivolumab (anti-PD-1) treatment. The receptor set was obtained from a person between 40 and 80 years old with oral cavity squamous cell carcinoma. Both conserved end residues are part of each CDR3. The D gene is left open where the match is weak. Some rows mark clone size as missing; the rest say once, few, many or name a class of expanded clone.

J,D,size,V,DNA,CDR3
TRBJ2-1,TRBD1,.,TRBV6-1,TGTGCCAGCACGGACAGGGTTGGCAATGAGCAGTTCTTC,CASTDRVGNEQFF
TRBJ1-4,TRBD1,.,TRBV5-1,TGCGCCAGCAGCCCAAGACCGGGACAGGGAGGAACTAATGAAAAACTGTTTTTT,CASSPRPGQGGTNEKLFF
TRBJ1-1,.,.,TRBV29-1,TGCAGCGTTGTATCCTCGAGGGGCACTGAAGCTTTCTTT,CSVVSSRGTEAFF
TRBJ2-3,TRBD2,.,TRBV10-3,TGTGCCATCAGTGAGTCTAGCGGGAGCACAGATACGCAGTATTTT,CAISESSGSTDTQYF
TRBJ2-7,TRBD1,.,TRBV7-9,TGTGCCAGCAGCGAAGGACAGGGGGTCTACGAGCAGTACTTC,CASSEGQGVYEQYF
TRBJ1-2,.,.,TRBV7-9,TGTGCCAGCAGTCCCGGGACAACTTATGGCTACACCTTC,CASSPGTTYGYTF
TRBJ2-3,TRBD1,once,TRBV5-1,TGCGCCAGCAGCCACCGGGGACAGGACACAGATACGCAGTATTTT,CASSHRGQDTDTQYF
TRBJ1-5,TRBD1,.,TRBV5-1,TGCGCCAGCAGCTTCTCAGGGGGCGTTCAGCCCCAGCATTTT,CASSFSGGVQPQHF
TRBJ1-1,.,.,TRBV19,TGTGCCAGTACCATGAACACTGAAGCTTTCTTT,CASTMNTEAFF
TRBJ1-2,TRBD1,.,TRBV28,TGTGCCAGCAGTTTAAATGGGCGGACAGGGGGCTATGGCTACACCTTC,CASSLNGRTGGYGYTF
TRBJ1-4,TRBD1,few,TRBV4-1,TGCGCCAGCAGCCAAGGACCCGGACAGGGCCATGAAAAACTGTTTTTT,CASSQGPGQGHEKLFF
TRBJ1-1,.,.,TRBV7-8,TGTGCCAGCAGCTTAATCGAGGGCACTGAAGCTTTCTTT,CASSLIEGTEAFF
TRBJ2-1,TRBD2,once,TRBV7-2,TGTGCCAGCAGCACGTGGACTAGAGTTGGGAATGAGCAGTTCTTC,CASSTWTRVGNEQFF
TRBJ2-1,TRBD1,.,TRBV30,TGTGCCTGGAGTTTAACAGGGGTCAATGAGCAGTTCTTC,CAWSLTGVNEQFF
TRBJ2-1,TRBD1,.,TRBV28,TGTGCCAGCAGCCCCGGGACAGGTGACAATGAGCAGTTCTTC,CASSPGTGDNEQFF
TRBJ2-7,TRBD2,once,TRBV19,TGTGCCAGTGCCCCCGGGACTAGACCCTACGAGCAGTACTTC,CASAPGTRPYEQYF
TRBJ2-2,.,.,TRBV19,TGTGCCAGTAGTGCTCTCACCGGGGAGCTGTTTTTT,CASSALTGELFF
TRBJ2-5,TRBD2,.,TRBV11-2,TGTGCCAGCAGCTTGGGGGCCGGACTAGCGACGGAGACCCAGTACTTC,CASSLGAGLATETQYF
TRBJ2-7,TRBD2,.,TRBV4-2,TGTGCCAGCAGCCCGGGACTAACATACGAGCAGTACTTC,CASSPGLTYEQYF
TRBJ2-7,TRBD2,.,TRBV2,TGTGCCAGCAGTGAACGGACTAGCGGTAAAACCTACGAGCAGTACTTC,CASSERTSGKTYEQYF
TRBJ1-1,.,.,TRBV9,TGTGCCAGCAGCGTAGGTCCCCAGGCTAACACTGAAGCTTTCTTT,CASSVGPQANTEAFF
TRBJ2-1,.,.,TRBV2,TGTGCCAGCACTTTTGACGAGGGTGGCTACAATGAGCAGTTCTTC,CASTFDEGGYNEQFF
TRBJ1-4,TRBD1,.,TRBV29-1,TGCAGCGTACAGGGACAGAATAATGAAAAACTGTTTTTT,CSVQGQNNEKLFF
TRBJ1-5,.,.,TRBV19,TGTGCCACCAAGGATCAGGGGTATAGCAATCAGCCCCAGCATTTT,CATKDQGYSNQPQHF
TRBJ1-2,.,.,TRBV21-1,TGTGCCAGCAGGAGGGTAAATGGCTACACCTTC,CASRRVNGYTF
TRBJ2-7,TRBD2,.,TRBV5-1,TGCGCCAGCAGCTCTGAACTAGCGGGAGGCTACGAGCAGTACTTC,CASSSELAGGYEQYF
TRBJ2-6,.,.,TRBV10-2,TGCGCCAGCAGTGAGTCAATGCAAACTGGGGCCAACGTCCTGACTTTC,CASSESMQTGANVLTF
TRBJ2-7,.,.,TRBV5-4,TGTGCCAGCAGCCCGTCGACGGCCACCTACGAGCAGTACTTC,CASSPSTATYEQYF
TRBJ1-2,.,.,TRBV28,TGTGCCAGCAGCTCACCCTCCTCGGGACCCTATGGCTACACCTTC,CASSSPSSGPYGYTF
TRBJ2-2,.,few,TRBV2,TGTGCCAGCAGTGGACTCAACACCGGGGAGCTGTTTTTT,CASSGLNTGELFF
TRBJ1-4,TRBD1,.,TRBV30,TGTGCCTGGAGGCTTAAGGGGGCTGGAAACAATGAAAAACTGTTTTTT,CAWRLKGAGNNEKLFF
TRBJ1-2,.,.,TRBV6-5,TGTGCCAGCAGTTACTCGACTCACGGGGTCTATGGCTACACCTTC,CASSYSTHGVYGYTF
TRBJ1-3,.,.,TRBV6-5,TGTGCCAGCAAAACCGGGGACACCATATATTTT,CASKTGDTIYF
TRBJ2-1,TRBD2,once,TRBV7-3,TGTGCCAGCAGCCTGGGACTAGCGGGAGGGGAGGGTGAGCAGTTCTTC,CASSLGLAGGEGEQFF
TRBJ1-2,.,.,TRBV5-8,TGTGCCAGCAGCTTGTGGGGAGACTATGGCTACACCTTC,CASSLWGDYGYTF
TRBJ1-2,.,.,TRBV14,TGTGCCAGCAGCCAAGGGGCGCGGCAGGGCTACACCTTC,CASSQGARQGYTF
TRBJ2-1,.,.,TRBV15,TGTGCCACCAGCAGAGACCCGGGGCCCTACAATGAGCAGTTCTTC,CATSRDPGPYNEQFF
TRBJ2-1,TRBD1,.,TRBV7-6,TGTGCCAGCAGCCCACCAGACAGGGGGAATGAGCAGTTCTTC,CASSPPDRGNEQFF
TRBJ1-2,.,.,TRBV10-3,TGTGCCATCGGTCCGGACAGAGGCTATGGCTACACCTTC,CAIGPDRGYGYTF
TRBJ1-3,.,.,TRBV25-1,TGTGCCAGCAGTGAATATGCTACTGGAAACACCATATATTTT,CASSEYATGNTIYF
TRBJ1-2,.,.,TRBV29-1,TGCAGCGTTGAACGGGGAAACTATGGCTACACCTTC,CSVERGNYGYTF
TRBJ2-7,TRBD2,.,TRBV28,TGTGCCAGCAGTCCCCCCGCCTTAGCGGGAGGGGGTTACGAGCAGTACTTC,CASSPPALAGGGYEQYF
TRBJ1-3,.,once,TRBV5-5,TGTGCCAGCAGCTTGTCCGGGGGGGATGGAAACACCATATATTTT,CASSLSGGDGNTIYF
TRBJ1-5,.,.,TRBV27,TGTGCCAGCAGTCCCGACAGTTGGAATCAGCCCCAGCATTTT,CASSPDSWNQPQHF
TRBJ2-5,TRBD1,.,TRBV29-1,TGCAGCGTTACAGGGGACCCGTACCAAGAGACCCAGTACTTC,CSVTGDPYQETQYF
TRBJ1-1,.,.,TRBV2,TGTGCCAGCAGTCTTGGGGGGAACACTGAAGCTTTCTTT,CASSLGGNTEAFF
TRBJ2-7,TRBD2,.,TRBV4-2,TGTGCCAGCAGCCGGGGACTAGGACGCTACGAGCAGTACTTC,CASSRGLGRYEQYF
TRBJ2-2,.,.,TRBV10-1,TGCGCCAGCAAAAGCGCGAACACCGGGGAGCTGTTTTTT,CASKSANTGELFF
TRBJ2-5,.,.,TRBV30,TGTGCCTGGAGAAATGGAAGGGGCGAGACCCAGTACTTC,CAWRNGRGETQYF
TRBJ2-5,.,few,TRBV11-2,TGTGCCAGCAGCTCGCTAAGTGGAGGGCAAGAGACCCAGTACTTC,CASSSLSGGQETQYF
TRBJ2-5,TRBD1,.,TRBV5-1,TGCGCCAGCAGACAGGGGGCGCAAGAGACCCAGTACTTC,CASRQGAQETQYF
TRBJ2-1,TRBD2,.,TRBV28,TGTGCCAGCAGCATAGTGAGACTAGCGGTTTCTTACAATGAGCAGTTCTTC,CASSIVRLAVSYNEQFF
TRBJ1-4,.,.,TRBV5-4,TGTGCCAGCAGCTTGGGGGGGGGAATTAATGAAAAACTGTTTTTT,CASSLGGGINEKLFF